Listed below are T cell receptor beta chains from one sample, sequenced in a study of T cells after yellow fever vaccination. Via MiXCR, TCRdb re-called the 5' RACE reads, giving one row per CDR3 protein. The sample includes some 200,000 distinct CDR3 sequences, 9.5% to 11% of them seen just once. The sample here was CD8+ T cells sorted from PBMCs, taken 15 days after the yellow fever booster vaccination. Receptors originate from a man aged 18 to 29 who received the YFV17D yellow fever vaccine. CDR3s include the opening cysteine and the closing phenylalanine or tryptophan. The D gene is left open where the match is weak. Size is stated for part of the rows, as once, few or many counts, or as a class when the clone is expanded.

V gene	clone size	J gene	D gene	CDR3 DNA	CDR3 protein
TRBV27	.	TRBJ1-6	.	TGTGCCAGCAGTTTAGCCCCCTCCGGGGATGGTTCACCCCTCCACTTT	CASSLAPSGDGSPLHF
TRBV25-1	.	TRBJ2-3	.	TGTGCCAGCAGTGAACCCCGGGGGAGCGGACCATACACAGATACGCAGTATTTT	CASSEPRGSGPYTDTQYF
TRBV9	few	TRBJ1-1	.	TGTGCCAGCAGCGTAGGAAGAGCCGACGAAGCTTTCTTT	CASSVGRADEAFF
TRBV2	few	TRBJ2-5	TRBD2	TGTGCCATAAAAGCGGGGGTCCAAGAGACCCAGTACTTC	CAIKAGVQETQYF
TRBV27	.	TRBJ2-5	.	TGTGCCAGCAGTCCTTCGACCCCGCAAGAGACCCAGTACTTC	CASSPSTPQETQYF
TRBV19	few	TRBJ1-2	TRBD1	TGTGCCAGTAACAGGGGAGCTGGCTACACCTTC	CASNRGAGYTF
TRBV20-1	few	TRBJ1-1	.	TGCAGTGCTACGGAGGGAGTTCGGAACACTGAAGCTTTCTTT	CSATEGVRNTEAFF
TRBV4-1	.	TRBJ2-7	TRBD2	TGCGCCAGCAGCCGAGCGGGGAGCGAGTTTAATCTTCACTTC	CASSRAGSEFNLHF
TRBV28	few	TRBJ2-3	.	TGTGCCAGCAGTTTACGGATAGTCGGGCTCGGGGATACGCAGTATTTT	CASSLRIVGLGDTQYF
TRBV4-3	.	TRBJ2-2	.	TGCGCCAGCAGCCAAGATAGAGGAATCACCGGGGAGCTGTTTTTT	CASSQDRGITGELFF
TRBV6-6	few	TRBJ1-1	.	TGTGCCAGCAGGGACCGTGAAGCTTTCTTT	CASRDREAFF
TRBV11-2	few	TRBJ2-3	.	TGTGCCAGCTGCCAGGGCAGGGCACACACAGATACGCAGTATTTT	CASCQGRAHTDTQYF
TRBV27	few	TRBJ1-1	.	TGTGCCAGCAGTCGTCTAGGGGGGAGAATGAACACTGAAGCTTTCTTT	CASSRLGGRMNTEAFF
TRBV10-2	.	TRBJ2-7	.	TGCGCCAGCAGTGAGTCAGGGGGCTCCTACGAGCAGTACTTC	CASSESGGSYEQYF
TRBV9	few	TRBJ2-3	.	TGTGCCAGCAGCGTAGATTTGGCGGGGGCCGGCACAGATACGCAGTATTTT	CASSVDLAGAGTDTQYF
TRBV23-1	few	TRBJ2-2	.	TGCGCCAGCAGTCAATCCGGGGGAAACGGGGAGCTGTTTTTT	CASSQSGGNGELFF
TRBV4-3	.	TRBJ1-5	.	TGCGCCAGCAGCCAAGATCCGGATGGGAATCAGCCCCAGCATTTT	CASSQDPDGNQPQHF
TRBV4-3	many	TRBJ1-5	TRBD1	TGCGCCAGCAGCCAAACACACAGGGGGCTAAACAATCAGCCCCAGCATTTT	CASSQTHRGLNNQPQHF
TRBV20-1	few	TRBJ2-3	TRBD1	TGCAGTGCTAGAGATAGGCCAGGGGGACCAGATACGCAGTATTTT	CSARDRPGGPDTQYF
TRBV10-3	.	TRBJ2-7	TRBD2	TGTGCCATCGGAGCACCGGGACTAGCGGGTTACGAGCAGTACTTC	CAIGAPGLAGYEQYF
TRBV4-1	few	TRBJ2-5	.	TGCGCCAGCAGCCAAGGACCGAGGGGGGAGACCCAGTACTTC	CASSQGPRGETQYF
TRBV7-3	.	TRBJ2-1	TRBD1	TGTGCCAGCACGCAGGGGGCCTACAATGAGCAGTTCTTC	CASTQGAYNEQFF
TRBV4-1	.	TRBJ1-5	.	TGCGCCAGCAGCCATTCACACCCTAGCAATCAGCCCCAGCATTTT	CASSHSHPSNQPQHF
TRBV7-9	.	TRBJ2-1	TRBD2	TGTGCCAGCAGCTTAGCACCGGGACTAGGCTATGAGCAGTTCTTC	CASSLAPGLGYEQFF
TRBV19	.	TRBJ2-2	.	TGTGCCAGTAGTATAGCGAGTACCGGGGAGCTGTTTTTT	CASSIASTGELFF
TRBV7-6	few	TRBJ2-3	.	TGTGCCAGCAGTCCGGCCATCGGACAGTTGACAGATACGCAGTATTTT	CASSPAIGQLTDTQYF
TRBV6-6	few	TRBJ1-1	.	TGTGCCAGCAGTTACTCAGCAGAGAAGAACACTGAAGCTTTCTTT	CASSYSAEKNTEAFF
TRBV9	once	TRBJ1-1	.	TGTAGTCCCGTCCGGGAAGGTCTTTTGGCGAACACTGAAGCTTTCTTT	CSPVREGLLANTEAFF
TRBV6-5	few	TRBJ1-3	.	TGTGCCAGCAGTTACTCCCCGAGCGACGGAAACACCATATATTTT	CASSYSPSDGNTIYF
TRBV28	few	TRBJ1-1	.	TGTGCCAGCAGTTGGCCGTTGGGCAGGGGCTTTGACACTGAAGCTTTCTTT	CASSWPLGRGFDTEAFF
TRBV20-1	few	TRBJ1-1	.	TGCAGTGCTAAGTCTGGCACTGAAGCTTTCTTT	CSAKSGTEAFF
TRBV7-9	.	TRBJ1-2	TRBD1	TGTGCCAGCAGCGCCGGACAGGGTACCTATGGCTACACCTTC	CASSAGQGTYGYTF
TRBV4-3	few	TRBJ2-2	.	TGCGCCAGCAGCCGCGGGGCCGCGAACACCGGGGAGCTGTTTTTT	CASSRGAANTGELFF
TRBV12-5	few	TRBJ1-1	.	TGTGCTAGTGGGGGGGACGGTTACACTGAAGCTTTCTTT	CASGGDGYTEAFF
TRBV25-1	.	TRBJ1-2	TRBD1	TGTGCCAGCAGTGGTTCACAGGGGGCGCAATATGGCTACACCTTC	CASSGSQGAQYGYTF
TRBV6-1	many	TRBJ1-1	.	TGTGCCAGCAGTGAATGGGGCAACGGGGCGGCAATTGAAGCTTTCTTT	CASSEWGNGAAIEAFF
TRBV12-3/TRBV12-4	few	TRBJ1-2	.	TGTGCCAGCAGTTTAGCGATCTATGGCTACACCTTC	CASSLAIYGYTF
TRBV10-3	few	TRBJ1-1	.	TGTGCCATCAGTGAGTCGGGGCTCTACACTGAAGCTTTCTTT	CAISESGLYTEAFF
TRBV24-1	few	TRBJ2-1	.	TGTGCCACCAGTCTGACGGGGACCTACAATGAGCAGTTCTTC	CATSLTGTYNEQFF
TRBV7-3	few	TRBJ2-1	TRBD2	TGTGCCAGCAGCTTAATAAGTTCTAGCGGGGGTGAGCAGTTCTTC	CASSLISSSGGEQFF
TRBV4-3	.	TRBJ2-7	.	TGCGCCAGCAGCCAAGGATTGGGCAGGGCCTACGAGCAGTACTTC	CASSQGLGRAYEQYF
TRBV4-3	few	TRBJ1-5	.	TGCGCCAGCAGCCAGGAACTGGATCGTCAGCCCCAGCATTTT	CASSQELDRQPQHF
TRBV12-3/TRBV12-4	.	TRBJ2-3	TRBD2	TGTGCCAGCAAACTAGCGGGGGGCACAGATACGCAGTATTTT	CASKLAGGTDTQYF
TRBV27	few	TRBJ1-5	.	TGTGCCAGCAGCCCATGGGAGGGGACCGGTCAGCCCCAGCATTTT	CASSPWEGTGQPQHF
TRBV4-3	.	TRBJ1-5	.	TGCGCCAGCAGCCAAGAGTGGAGGGATCCGGGACTGCCGAATCAGCCCCAGCATTTT	CASSQEWRDPGLPNQPQHF
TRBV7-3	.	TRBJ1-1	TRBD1	TGTGCCAGCAGCACGGGACAGGGAGTGAACACTGAAGCTTTCTTT	CASSTGQGVNTEAFF
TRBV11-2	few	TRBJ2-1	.	TGTGCCAGCAAACGACCAAACTACAATGAGCAGTTCTTC	CASKRPNYNEQFF
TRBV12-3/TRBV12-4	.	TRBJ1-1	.	TGTGCTTCCTCGCCTACGAACACTGAAGCTTTCTTT	CASSPTNTEAFF
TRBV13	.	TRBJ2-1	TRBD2	TGTGCCAGCAGCCACCCGGGGGGGCAGGGAGGAAATGAGCAGTTCTTC	CASSHPGGQGGNEQFF
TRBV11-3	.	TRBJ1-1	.	TGTGCCAGCTCACACGGATGGCCAACCGCTGAAGCTTTCTTT	CASSHGWPTAEAFF
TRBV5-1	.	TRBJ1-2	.	TGCGCCAGCAGCTTGGAAGTTGGAGGGACTGGCGGCTACACCTTC	CASSLEVGGTGGYTF